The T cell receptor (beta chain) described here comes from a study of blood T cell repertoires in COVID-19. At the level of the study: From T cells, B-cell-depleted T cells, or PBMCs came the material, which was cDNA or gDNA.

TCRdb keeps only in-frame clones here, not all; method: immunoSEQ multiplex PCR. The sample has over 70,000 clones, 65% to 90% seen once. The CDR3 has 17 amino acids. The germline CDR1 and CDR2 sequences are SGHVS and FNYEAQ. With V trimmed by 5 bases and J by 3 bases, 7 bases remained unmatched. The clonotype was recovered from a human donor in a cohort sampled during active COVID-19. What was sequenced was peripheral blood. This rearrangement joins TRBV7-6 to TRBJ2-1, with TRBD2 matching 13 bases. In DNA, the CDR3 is TGTGCCAGCAGCGCGTCGACTAGCGGGAGGCTCTACAATGAGCAGTTCTTC. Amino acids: CASSASTSGRLYNEQFF. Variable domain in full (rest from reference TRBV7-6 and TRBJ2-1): GAGVSQSPRYKVTKRGQDVALRCDPISGHVSLYWYRQALGQGPEFLTYFNYEAQQDKSGLPNDRFSAERPEGSISTLTIQRTEQRDSAMYRCASSASTSGRLYNEQFFGPGTRLTVL.